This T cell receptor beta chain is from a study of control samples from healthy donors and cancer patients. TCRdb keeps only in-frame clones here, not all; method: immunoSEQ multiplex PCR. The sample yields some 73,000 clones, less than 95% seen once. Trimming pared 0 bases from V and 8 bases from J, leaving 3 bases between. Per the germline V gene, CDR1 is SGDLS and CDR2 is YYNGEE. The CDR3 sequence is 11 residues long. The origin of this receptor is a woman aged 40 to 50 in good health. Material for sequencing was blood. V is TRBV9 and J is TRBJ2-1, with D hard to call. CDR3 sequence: CASSVGDEQFF. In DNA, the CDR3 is TGTGCCAGCAGCGTAGGGGATGAGCAGTTCTTC.